This TCR beta chain was retrieved from a study of T cell clones after liver transplantation. Study at large: At least one year of complete immunosuppression withdrawal without enzymes over twice normal defined tolerance. Overall study results and limits: These preliminary findings come from unstandardized post-transplant sampling times. In most of the 8 subjects, circulating graft-donor-reactive CD4 TCRbeta sequences fell significantly after transplant.

Notes on this clone: Its antigen is currently unknown.

Unstimulated PBMCs were sorted into CD3+CD4+ and CD3+CD8+ populations. Here immunoSEQ multiplex PCR was the method, and the copy in TCRdb shows in-frame clones only, minus some. The sample lists roughly 100,000 clones, 75% to 85% seen once, with about 0.89% in the top ten. Trimming took 7 bases from V and 2 from J, leaving 11 bases between them. CDR1 is SGHAT and CDR2 is FQDESV in the germline V gene (reference sequence). The CDR3 loop spans 13 amino acids. The input for sequencing was CD4+ T cells from blood, taken before liver transplant. J is TRBJ1-1 and V is TRBV11-1; D remains unclear. The sequence was obtained from a human donor who received a liver transplant. In nucleotides, the CDR3 is TGTGCCAGCATTGGTGGACCAAACACTGAAGCTTTCTTT. Encoded protein: CASIGGPNTEAFF.